The rows below give T cell receptor beta chains drawn from one sample of a study of identical twins. One entry per CDR3 protein, called by TCRdb with MiXCR from the 5' RACE reads. The table records 450,000 or so distinct CDR3 sequences, less than 25% of them present only once. These data were likewise used in another study, on T cells expressing NK-cell markers.

Sequencing was done on a sample of CD4+ T cells sorted from blood. The receptors shown here come from a woman aged 18 to 35 in good health. Each CDR3 is given without its conserved first and last residue. The order of the fields is V gene, J gene, CDR3 protein.

v_call: TRBV12-5
j_call: TRBJ2-1
cdr3_aa: ASGLVVNEQF

v_call: TRBV21-1
j_call: TRBJ2-1
cdr3_aa: ASSPPGDIVYNEQF

v_call: TRBV20-1
j_call: TRBJ2-7
cdr3_aa: SASGQGWEQY

v_call: TRBV7-9
j_call: TRBJ2-2
cdr3_aa: ASSLVESYYTGELF

v_call: TRBV10-3
j_call: TRBJ1-6
cdr3_aa: AISLGPNSPLH

v_call: TRBV6-5
j_call: TRBJ1-2
cdr3_aa: ASSTDRYYGYT

v_call: TRBV20-1
j_call: TRBJ1-1
cdr3_aa: SAHLTGNTEAF

v_call: TRBV9
j_call: TRBJ2-5
cdr3_aa: ASSVGREETQY

v_call: TRBV19
j_call: TRBJ1-2
cdr3_aa: ASSIQDGGNYGYT

v_call: TRBV9
j_call: TRBJ1-4
cdr3_aa: ASSIPLQGSTNEKLF

v_call: TRBV7-2
j_call: TRBJ2-1
cdr3_aa: ASSPLGTGLWGLAGNGGNEQF

v_call: TRBV7-2
j_call: TRBJ2-1
cdr3_aa: ASSLAGAGGPNEQF

v_call: TRBV29-1
j_call: TRBJ1-2
cdr3_aa: SVETRGRYSYGYT

v_call: TRBV4-2
j_call: TRBJ2-7
cdr3_aa: ASSLYLGGPYEQY

v_call: TRBV6-2/TRBV6-3
j_call: TRBJ2-5
cdr3_aa: ASSYVAAEETQY

v_call: TRBV29-1
j_call: TRBJ2-5
cdr3_aa: SVLPQGNQETQY

v_call: TRBV2
j_call: TRBJ2-5
cdr3_aa: ASSEGMQETQY

v_call: TRBV6-5
j_call: TRBJ1-1
cdr3_aa: ASSGDRAAF

v_call: TRBV12-3/TRBV12-4
j_call: TRBJ2-2
cdr3_aa: ASSLLGGELF

v_call: TRBV5-1
j_call: TRBJ2-2
cdr3_aa: ASSSQGVAGELF

v_call: TRBV9
j_call: TRBJ2-5
cdr3_aa: ASSVGQGQETQY

v_call: TRBV3-1
j_call: TRBJ2-1
cdr3_aa: ASSQKTGTTYNEQF

v_call: TRBV5-1
j_call: TRBJ2-5
cdr3_aa: ASSPGGAEETQY

v_call: TRBV6-2/TRBV6-3
j_call: TRBJ2-7
cdr3_aa: ASSYSSWDTSGRTYEQY

v_call: TRBV5-6
j_call: TRBJ2-5
cdr3_aa: ASSLMDTRRIWTQY

v_call: TRBV7-9
j_call: TRBJ2-7
cdr3_aa: ASSFATSAQY

v_call: TRBV7-8
j_call: TRBJ2-1
cdr3_aa: ASSLVRGGPPLGEQF

v_call: TRBV11-3
j_call: TRBJ2-1
cdr3_aa: ASSMGLAGRNEQF

v_call: TRBV18
j_call: TRBJ1-1
cdr3_aa: ASSPPITGSGEAF

v_call: TRBV7-9
j_call: TRBJ1-1
cdr3_aa: ASSWGGTTEAF

v_call: TRBV5-1
j_call: TRBJ2-3
cdr3_aa: ASSLQPGGSTDTQY

v_call: TRBV5-1
j_call: TRBJ2-1
cdr3_aa: ASSHTGLAGTSSSYNEQF

v_call: TRBV7-9
j_call: TRBJ2-4
cdr3_aa: ASGQEDIQY

v_call: TRBV19
j_call: TRBJ2-1
cdr3_aa: ASGVVSGVNEQF

v_call: TRBV20-1
j_call: TRBJ2-3
cdr3_aa: SVQGRDTQY

v_call: TRBV5-1
j_call: TRBJ2-2
cdr3_aa: ASSSAGLATNTGELF

v_call: TRBV10-3
j_call: TRBJ2-7
cdr3_aa: AISQGLAATYEQY

v_call: TRBV20-1
j_call: TRBJ1-1
cdr3_aa: SARDRGGWTEAF

v_call: TRBV3-1
j_call: TRBJ1-2
cdr3_aa: ASSHQSLGYGYT